This TCR beta chain came from a study of a mutant IDH1 vaccine in newly diagnosed glioma. Study as a whole: Radiotherapy alone preceded vaccination by 4-6 weeks; alternatively, vaccination started with temozolomide cycles. Former treatment meant radiotherapy, temozolomide, or both; the majority had gotten both.

General study results and limits: Of the patients, around 93% had vaccine-induced immune responses.

The CDR3 is 14 amino acids. The germline CDR1 and CDR2 sequences are SGHAT and FQNNGV. V was clipped by 5 bases and J by 4 bases; unmatched bases: 5. Profiling relied on immunoSEQ multiplex PCR, and the TCRdb table lists in-frame clones only, not all of them. This sample yields roughly 74,000 clones, of which around 85% are seen a single time; 2% to 2.5% belongs to the top ten. Stated time point: week 23, last vaccination. The content of each vaccine dose was 300 ug of mutant IDH1 20-mer peptide, and topical imiquimod accompanied it. New astrocytomas of WHO grade 3 or 4 that were IDH1-mutant and ATRX-lost were found in the donors. A word on this clone: Its antigen is not identified.

The material sequenced was PBMCs, taken from a glioma patient whose treatment included an IDH1 peptide vaccine. The chain joins TRBV11-2 to TRBJ1-5; 7 nucleotides match TRBD1. This clonotype originated in a man younger than 40 with glioma. Some clones in this sample may be carry-over from other donors' samples. DNA for the CDR3: TGTGCCAGCAGCCGGACAGGCCTTAATCAGCCCCAGCATTTT. Its translation: CASSRTGLNQPQHF. Filled out from reference TRBV11-2 and TRBJ1-5, the complete variable domain reads EAGVAQSPRYKIIEKRQSVAFWCNPISGHATLYWYQQILGQGPKLLIQFQNNGVVDDSQLPKDRFSAERLKGVDSTLKIQPAKLEDSAVYLCASSRTGLNQPQHFGDGTRLSIL.